The rows below give T cell receptor beta chains drawn from one sample of a study of response to subunit inactivated influenza vaccine. TCRdb fed the RT-PCR reads into MiXCR, producing one record per CDR3 protein. The sample includes approximately 170,000 distinct CDR3 sequences, around 14% of them seen just once. The starting material was CD8+ T cells sorted from PBMCs, obtained roughly 5 days after vaccination. These receptor sequences come from a man aged 45-65 years who received an inactivated influenza vaccine. Both conserved end residues are part of each CDR3. Each record gives: clone size, V gene, J gene, D gene, CDR3 DNA, CDR3 protein. D genes are given only for firm matches. Clone sizes are given selectively: once, few, many, or a class where the clone is expanded.

many	TRBV12-3/TRBV12-4	TRBJ2-1	.	TGTGCCAGCGCGGTCGTAGGGTTTGGGGAGCAGTTCTTC	CASAVVGFGEQFF
.	TRBV13	TRBJ2-7	.	TGTGCCAGCAGCTTTACGCCGGATTCCTCCTACGAGCAGTACTTC	CASSFTPDSSYEQYF
.	TRBV20-1	TRBJ2-1	.	TGCAGTGCTAACGGGGGGCTCTACAATGAGCAGTTCTTC	CSANGGLYNEQFF
.	TRBV5-6	TRBJ2-7	TRBD1	TGTGCCAGCAGATCCGGGACAGGCACTCTCTACGAGCAGTACTTC	CASRSGTGTLYEQYF
.	TRBV4-2	TRBJ2-3	.	TGTGCCAGCAGCCAAGAGTTGGGACTCGACACAGATACGCAGTATTTT	CASSQELGLDTDTQYF
.	TRBV12-3/TRBV12-4	TRBJ1-4	.	TGTGCCAGCAGTTTAGGGGGCGCTTCTGAAAAACTGTTTTTT	CASSLGGASEKLFF
few	TRBV6-1	TRBJ2-5	TRBD2	TGTGCCAGCAGTCCCGCGACTAGCGAGATGTGGGAGACCCAGTACTTC	CASSPATSEMWETQYF
few	TRBV6-2/TRBV6-3	TRBJ2-5	TRBD1	TGTGCCAGCAGTTACTCACAGGGGTTATGGGAGACCCAGTACTTC	CASSYSQGLWETQYF
.	TRBV25-1	TRBJ2-4	.	TGTGCCAGCAGGGGGGCCCCGGACATTCAGTACTTC	CASRGAPDIQYF
few	TRBV25-1	TRBJ1-5	.	TGTGCCAGCAGTGTCGGCGGCCAGCCCCAGCATTTT	CASSVGGQPQHF
few	TRBV12-3/TRBV12-4	TRBJ2-7	.	TGTGCCAGCAGCTCTACAGAGACCCTCTACGAGCAGTACTTC	CASSSTETLYEQYF
few	TRBV12-3/TRBV12-4	TRBJ2-1	.	TGTGCCAGCAGTCCGAGTGGCTATGAGCAGTTCTTC	CASSPSGYEQFF
few	TRBV7-8	TRBJ2-3	TRBD2	TGTGCCAGCAGCCCAAGGATAGCGGGAGAAATCACAGATACGCAGTATTTT	CASSPRIAGEITDTQYF
.	TRBV7-8	TRBJ2-2	.	TGTGCCAGCAGCACTGAACGGTGGGGCAACACCGGGGAGCTGTTTTTT	CASSTERWGNTGELFF
few	TRBV19	TRBJ1-1	.	TGTGCCAGTAGGGTCAGGGGCGGGAAGACTGAAGCTTTCTTT	CASRVRGGKTEAFF
.	TRBV6-1	TRBJ2-3	TRBD2	TGTGCCAGCAGTACCGGGACTAGCGGGACTAGCACAGATACGCAGTATTTT	CASSTGTSGTSTDTQYF
many	TRBV5-1	TRBJ1-4	TRBD1	TGCGCCAGCAGCTGGGGACAGGGTGCAGAACTGTTTTTT	CASSWGQGAELFF
few	TRBV9	TRBJ2-7	.	TGTGCCAGCAGCGTAAGTGGGGACTACGAGCAGTACTTC	CASSVSGDYEQYF
many	TRBV5-1	TRBJ2-3	.	TGCGCCAGCAGGGTAGCGACCCATGGGTCCAGCACAGATACGCAGTATTTT	CASRVATHGSSTDTQYF
.	TRBV20-1	TRBJ2-7	TRBD1	TGCAGTGCTCGACAGGGCTCCTACGAGCAGTACTTC	CSARQGSYEQYF
few	TRBV5-4	TRBJ2-3	TRBD1	TGTGCCAGCAGCATAGGACAGGGTGGGAGCACAGATACGCAGTATTTT	CASSIGQGGSTDTQYF
.	TRBV6-2/TRBV6-3	TRBJ1-5	.	TGTGCCAGCAGCCCTAGTTGGGGCAATCAGCCCCAGCATTTT	CASSPSWGNQPQHF
many	TRBV28	TRBJ2-2	.	TGTGCCAGCAGCCCTATTTTGGCGGGGGAGCTGTTTTTT	CASSPILAGELFF